Given below is one T cell receptor (beta chain) in context. Original processing notes: For nucleated cells, counts were estimated from reference gene primer amplification. TCRdb's table, derived via immunoSEQ multiplex PCR, lists solely in-frame clones and lacks some. V, J and clone size were drawn from that table, and D and trimming were deduced from the DNA. This table has 150,000 or so clones, about 72% appearing once. Germline lookup yields CDR1 LGHNA and CDR2 YNFKEQ. This CDR3 has 18 residues. J gave up 3 bases and V 1 base, and 12 bases lay outside the gene matches. This sample was included in a study of blood T cell repertoires in COVID-19. Overall study context: The study drew acute and convalescent COVID-19 samples from the United States, Italy and Spain. Nucleic acid was either cDNA or gDNA, and it came from T cells, B-cell-depleted T cells, or PBMCs.

The sequence was obtained from a woman in her seventies with acute or convalescent COVID-19. The sequencing sample was made of peripheral blood. The chain employs TRBV4-2 and TRBJ2-7; 10 nucleotides match TRBD1. CDR3 residues: CASSQAQAGTGDIYEQYF. In nucleotides, the CDR3 is TGTGCCAGCAGCCAAGCACAGGCGGGGACAGGGGATATCTACGAGCAGTACTTC.